This TCR beta chain emerged from a study of identical twins. Study conclusions and caveats: With abundant cord blood beta clonotypes, insertions were fewer; memory repertoires showed no such pattern.

Template switching supplied a universal primer site; unique molecular identifiers were carried on the cDNA. TCRdb reprocessed the 5' RACE reads with MiXCR, giving one entry per CDR3 protein. Here the sample spans approximately 500,000 distinct CDR3 sequences, more than 20% being singletons. This CDR3 is 14 amino acids long. Trimming took off 0 bases at V and 2 bases at J, with 5 bases between the two ends. The germline CDR1 and CDR2 sequences are SGDLS and YYNGEE. Note on this clonotype: What it binds is unknown.

These data also featured in a second study, about T cells expressing NK-cell markers. This second study says: T cells sorted in several experiments were restricted to alpha-beta TCR T cells by an anti-gamma-delta TCR antibody. It remained uncertain whether the expanded NKG2C+ T cell clones were specific for HCMV antigens.

This TCR derives from a woman younger than 30 in good health. The sample taken for sequencing was CD4+ T cells sorted from blood. The chain joins TRBV9 to TRBJ2-2, with D unclear. The CDR3 region is CASSVDGNTGELFF. The CDR3 coding sequence is TGTGCCAGCAGCGTAGACGGCAACACCGGGGAGCTGTTTTTT. Based on the CDR3 plus reference TRBV9 and TRBJ2-2, the full variable domain is DSGVTQTPKHLITATGQRVTLRCSPRSGDLSVYWYQQSLDQGLQFLIQYYNGEERAKGNILERFSAQQFPDLHSELNLSSLELGDSALYFCASSVDGNTGELFFGEGSRLTVL.